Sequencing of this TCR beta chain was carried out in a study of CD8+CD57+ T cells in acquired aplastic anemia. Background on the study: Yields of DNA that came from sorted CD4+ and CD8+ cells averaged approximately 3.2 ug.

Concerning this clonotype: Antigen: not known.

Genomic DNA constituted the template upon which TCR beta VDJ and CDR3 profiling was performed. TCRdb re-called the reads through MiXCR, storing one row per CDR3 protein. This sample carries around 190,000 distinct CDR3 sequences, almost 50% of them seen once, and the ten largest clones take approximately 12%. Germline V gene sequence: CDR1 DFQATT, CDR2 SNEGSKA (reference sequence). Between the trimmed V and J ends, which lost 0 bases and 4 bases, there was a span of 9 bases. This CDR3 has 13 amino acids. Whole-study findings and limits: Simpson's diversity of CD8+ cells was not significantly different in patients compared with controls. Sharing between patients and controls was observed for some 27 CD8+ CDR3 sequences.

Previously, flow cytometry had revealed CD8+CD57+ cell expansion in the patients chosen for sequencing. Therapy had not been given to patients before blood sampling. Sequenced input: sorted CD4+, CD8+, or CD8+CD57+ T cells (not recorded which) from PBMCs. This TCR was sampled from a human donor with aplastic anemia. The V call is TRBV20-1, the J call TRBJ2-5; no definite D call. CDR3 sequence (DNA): TGCAGTGCTAGAGAGGGCTCCCCAGAGACCCAGTACTTC. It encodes CSAREGSPETQYF.